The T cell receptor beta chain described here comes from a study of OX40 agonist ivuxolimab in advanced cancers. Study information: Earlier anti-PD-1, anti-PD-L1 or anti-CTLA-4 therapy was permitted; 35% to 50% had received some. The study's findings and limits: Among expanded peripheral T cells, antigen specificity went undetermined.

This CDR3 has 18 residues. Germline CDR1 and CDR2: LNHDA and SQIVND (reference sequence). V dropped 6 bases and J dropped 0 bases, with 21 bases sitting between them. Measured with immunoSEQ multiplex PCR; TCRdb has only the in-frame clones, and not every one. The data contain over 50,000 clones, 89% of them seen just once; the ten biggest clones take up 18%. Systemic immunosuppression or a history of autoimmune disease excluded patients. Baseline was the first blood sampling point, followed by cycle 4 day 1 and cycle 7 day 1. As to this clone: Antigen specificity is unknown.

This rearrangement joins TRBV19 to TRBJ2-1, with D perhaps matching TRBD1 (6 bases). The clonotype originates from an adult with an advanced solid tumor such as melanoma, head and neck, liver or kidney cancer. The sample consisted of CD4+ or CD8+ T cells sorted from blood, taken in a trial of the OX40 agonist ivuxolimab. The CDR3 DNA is TGTGCCAGTAGCCATTGGGCAGGGGTCGTAAGCTCCTACAATGAGCAGTTCTTC. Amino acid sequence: CASSHWAGVVSSYNEQFF.